This T cell receptor beta chain derives from a study of Ad26.COV2.S vaccination and SARS-CoV-2 variants. In the study overall: The COV1001 Ad26.COV2.S trial arm included the donor. General study results and limits: Reportedly, after vaccination the spike-specific CD8+ and CD4+ T cell responses displayed substantial breadth. Spike-specific TCR breadth was greater in vaccine than placebo recipients. Comparability of non-spike TCR breadth was observed across vaccine and placebo recipients.

Regarding treatment: over 15 received Ad26.COV2.S at low or high dose, single or two shots; several received placebo; per-sample allocation not given. Following the first vaccine or placebo injection, samples were taken on day 63. Note on this clone: Its cognate antigen is unknown.

Some clones are missing from TCRdb's copy, which holds only in-frame ones; the method was immunoSEQ multiplex PCR. This sample carries some 410,000 clones, roughly 90% of them seen once, and the ten largest clones take 1.5% to 2%. Germline V CDR1 and CDR2: MDHEN, SYDVKM. The CDR3 totals 13 residues. V dropped 2 bases and J dropped 4 bases, with 8 bases sitting between them. Sequencing used peripheral blood, obtained in a trial of Ad26.COV2.S vaccine versus placebo. The chain has TRBV28 and TRBJ2-5, with no clear D. The sequence was collected from a person aged 18-60 years who received the Ad26.COV2.S COVID-19 vaccine or a placebo. The CDR3 here is CASSLPASETQYF. CDR3 nucleotide sequence: TGTGCCAGCAGTTTACCCGCATCAGAGACCCAGTACTTC.